These 15 T cell receptor beta chains were sequenced from one sample in a study of CD8 T cells in ankylosing spondylitis. TCRdb re-derived calls from the 5' RACE reads in MiXCR, one entry per CDR3 protein. The table has a few hundred thousand distinct CDR3 sequences, around 20% seen once; the top ten hold approximately 3.7%. The specimen was blood, either unsorted or a sorted T cell fraction (not recorded which). Source of these receptors: a female donor with ankylosing spondylitis or in good health (not recorded which).

This clonotype occurred a few times. The J gene is TRBJ2-3, the V gene TRBV20-1; TRBD2 agrees at 13 bases. The V segment lost 6 bases and the J segment 4 bases; nucleotides outside the gene matches: 4. CDR3 length: 14 amino acids. Germline CDR1 reads DFQATT; CDR2 reads SNEGSKA (reference sequence). The CDR3: CSARTSGSSDTQYF. Here the CDR3 DNA reads TGCAGTGCCAGGACTAGCGGGAGCTCAGATACGCAGTATTTT.

This clonotype appeared a few times. The chain uses TRBV7-6 and TRBJ2-7, with D maybe TRBD2 (6 bases). The CDR3 extends over 14 amino acids. With 5 bases removed from V and 4 bases from J, the gap between germline ends came to 15 bases. Per the germline V gene, CDR1 is SGHVS and CDR2 is FNYEAQ. The CDR3 region is CASSVRGGEYEQYF. Written as DNA, the CDR3 is TGTGCCAGCAGCGTAAGGGGCGGGGAGTACGAGCAGTACTTC.

This chain links TRBV7-9 with TRBJ2-6, with D perhaps matching TRBD2 (5 bases). Between the trimmed V and J ends, which lost 8 bases and 4 bases, there was a span of 18 bases. CDR1 and CDR2 from the germline V gene are SEHNR and FQNEAQ (reference sequence). The CDR3 is 16 amino acids. CDR3 bases: TGTGCCAGCGAGTTGAGAAGAGGGTCCGGGGCCAACGTCCTGACTTTC. This codes for CASELRRGSGANVLTF.

In its sample, this clonotype was seen a few times. The rearrangement uses TRBV24-1 and TRBJ1-1; 8 positions agree with TRBD1. Trimming removed 7 bases from V and 2 bases from J; junction bases left unmatched: 2. The CDR3 has 13 amino acids. From germline, CDR1 is KGHDR and CDR2 SFDVKD. CDR3 bases: TGTGCCACCAGAGACAGGGGTAACACTGAAGCTTTCTTT. Its protein product is CATRDRGNTEAFF.

The chain links TRBV7-2 to TRBJ2-1, with 7 bases aligning to TRBD2. The ends lost 4 bases at V and 6 bases at J; junction bases unmatched: 12. The CDR3 has 16 amino acids. Germline CDR1 is SGHTA and CDR2 is FQGNSA. DNA for the CDR3: TGTGCCAGCAGCTGGAGTATGGGAGGGGTAAGCAATGAGCAGTTCTTC. Amino acids: CASSWSMGGVSNEQFF.

The J gene is TRBJ1-5, the V gene TRBV20-1, with D unclear. The CDR3 totals 13 residues. Trimming shortened V by 1 base and J by 9 bases, and 13 bases separated the two germline ends. CDR1 and CDR2 from the germline V gene are DFQATT and SNEGSKA (reference sequence). CDR3 DNA sequence: TGCAGTGCTAGAGCGGCAGGCCTAAGGCCCCAGCATTTT. Its translation is CSARAAGLRPQHF.

The chain carries TRBV20-1 and TRBJ2-1; the D gene could be TRBD1 or TRBD2 (6 bases each). The CDR3 length is 15 residues. Trimming took 6 bases from V and 0 from J, leaving 15 bases between them. The germline V gene encodes CDR1 DFQATT and CDR2 SNEGSKA (reference sequence). The CDR3 bases are TGCAGTGCGTATGGAGGGGGGAGCTCCTACAATGAGCAGTTCTTC. Encoded protein: CSAYGGGSSYNEQFF.

The rearrangement joins TRBV20-1 to TRBJ2-3, with 8 bases identical to TRBD2. Germline CDR1 reads DFQATT; CDR2 reads SNEGSKA (reference sequence). The CDR3 loop spans 13 amino acids. V lost 5 bases to trimming and J lost 5 bases; unmatched junction nucleotides: 6. CDR3 region: CSASGTRVDTQYF. The DNA of the CDR3 is TGCAGTGCTTCCGGGACTAGGGTAGATACGCAGTATTTT.

Only a few counts were recorded for this clonotype. The gene calls are TRBV20-1 and TRBJ2-1; tentative D call: TRBD2 (6 bases). Germline CDR1 and CDR2: DFQATT and SNEGSKA (reference sequence). The CDR3 loop spans 16 amino acids. V lost 0 bases and J lost 2, with 14 bases in between. The CDR3 loop reads CSARDGRERTYNEQFF. The CDR3 DNA reads as TGCAGTGCTAGAGATGGGCGGGAACGGACCTACAATGAGCAGTTCTTC.

The V and J genes are TRBV6-2 or TRBV6-3 and TRBJ2-1, with 8 bases fitting TRBD2. The CDR3 contains 18 residues. Losses at the gene ends were 8 bases for V and 7 bases for J; bases not matched to a gene: 22. Germline CDR1 MNHEY, CDR2 SVGEGT. CDR3 protein: CASANSALRVAGLNEQFF. CDR3 in DNA: TGTGCCAGCGCCAACTCAGCCCTCCGGGTAGCGGGACTGAATGAGCAGTTCTTC.

V gene TRBV9 combines with J gene TRBJ2-2, with 14 bases lining up with TRBD2. This CDR3 has 16 residues. Germline V gives CDR1 SGDLS, CDR2 YYNGEE. V lost 3 bases, J lost 7 bases, and 5 bases stayed unmatched. The CDR3 region is CASSAGLAGAVGELFF. The DNA for the CDR3 is TGTGCCAGCAGCGCGGGACTAGCGGGAGCGGTCGGGGAGCTGTTTTTT.

The chain is built from TRBV20-1 and TRBJ1-1; tentatively, D is TRBD1 (6 bases). The CDR3 has 15 amino acids. The germline CDR1 and CDR2 sequences are DFQATT and SNEGSKA (reference sequence). V was clipped by 5 bases and J by 1 base, with 17 bases between them. CDR3 sequence (DNA): TGCAGTGCTCCCCTTCGTGGGGGCGGGAACACTGAAGCTTTCTTT. As protein: CSAPLRGGGNTEAFF.

In the case of this clonotype: The junction departs from the called germline gene at one end, perhaps through a read error. The V and J genes are TRBV7-7 and TRBJ2-1; 9 bases are a match to TRBD2. This CDR3 has 15 amino acids. Germline values: CDR1 SSHAT, CDR2 FNYEAQ (reference sequence). This CDR3 reads CASSLIAGANNEQFF. In DNA form, the CDR3 reads TGTGCTAGCAGCTTGATAGCGGGAGCAAACAATGAGCAGTTCTTC.

This clonotype was seen a handful of times. Written as DNA, the CDR3 is TGTGCCTGGAGTAGCCGGGACACTGAAGCTTTCTTT. Residues: CAWSSRDTEAFF. The chain has TRBV30 and TRBJ1-1; D remains ambiguous. CDR1 and CDR2 (germline): GTSNPN, SVGIG (reference sequence). V gave up 2 bases and J gave up 3 bases, with 7 bases separating them. This CDR3 is 12 amino acids long.

The chain has TRBV24-1 and TRBJ2-1; TRBD2 agrees at 12 bases. Germline loops: CDR1 KGHDR, CDR2 SFDVKD. With 4 bases clipped from V and 8 bases from J, the junction kept 8 bases outside the gene matches. The CDR3 consists of 16 residues. The CDR3 region is CATSERLAGDRDEQFF. The CDR3 DNA sequence: TGTGCCACCAGTGAGAGACTAGCGGGAGATCGGGATGAGCAGTTCTTC.